The rows below give T cell receptor beta chains drawn from one sample of a study of patients and donors after allogeneic stem cell transplantation. TCRdb reanalysed the RT-PCR reads using MiXCR and keeps one entry per CDR3 protein. The table lists tens of thousands of distinct CDR3 sequences, about 14% of them singletons, with under 40% in the top ten. The sample consisted of blood, either unsorted or a sorted T cell fraction (not recorded which). The source is a human donor who was either an allogeneic HSCT recipient or a stem cell or donor lymphocyte infusion donor (not recorded which). It is not recorded whose cells these are; they may come from a transplant donor. The CDR3 runs from the conserved cysteine through the conserved F or W. The D gene is left open where the match is weak. The size entry is marked missing in some rows and otherwise reads once, few, many or a size class.

j_call v_call d_call clone_size cdr3_aa cdr3_nt
TRBJ2-1 TRBV5-1 . . CASSLESWQALYNEQFF TGCGCCAGCAGCTTGGAGTCCTGGCAGGCCCTATACAATGAGCAGTTCTTC
TRBJ2-1 TRBV3-1 . . CASSHLDEQFF TGTGCCAGCAGCCACCTGGATGAGCAGTTCTTC
TRBJ2-4 TRBV4-1 . few CASSPSPLLGAKNIQYF TGCGCCAGCAGCCCCTCACCCCTCCTGGGGGCCAAAAACATTCAGTACTTC
TRBJ2-1 TRBV5-1 . many CASSVAGRTYNEQFF TGCGCCAGCAGCGTGGCAGGACGTACCTACAATGAGCAGTTCTTC
TRBJ1-1 TRBV3-1 TRBD1 few CASSPFQGDTEAFF TGTGCCAGCAGCCCCTTTCAGGGGGACACTGAAGCTTTCTTT
TRBJ1-1 TRBV5-1 . many CASSNGEAFF TGCGCCAGCAGCAACGGTGAAGCTTTCTTT
TRBJ2-3 TRBV11-2 TRBD1 . CASSTLGQGITDTQYF TGTGCCAGCAGCACCCTGGGACAGGGGATCACAGATACGCAGTATTTT
TRBJ1-6 TRBV20-1 TRBD1 few CSAKMTGGYNSPLHF TGCAGTGCAAAAATGACAGGGGGATATAATTCACCCCTCCACTTT
TRBJ2-5 TRBV10-2 . . CASSMRGRYQETQYF TGCGCCAGCAGTATGAGGGGCCGGTACCAAGAGACCCAGTACTTC
TRBJ2-6 TRBV20-1 . few CSADRAGSGGANVLTF TGCAGTGCCGACCGGGCAGGGTCAGGGGGGGCCAACGTCCTGACTTTC